This note documents a single T cell receptor (beta chain) sequence. Profiled with immunoSEQ multiplex PCR; TCRdb holds only in-frame clones, not every one. The sample includes over 130,000 clones, roughly 80% of them seen just once. This sample is part of a study of blood T cell repertoires in COVID-19. Study-wide context: Samples taken during acute and convalescent COVID-19 were collected in the United States, Italy and Spain. T cells, B-cell-depleted T cells, or PBMCs supplied cDNA or gDNA.

This CDR3 comprises 15 residues. Trimming at V came to 5 bases and at J to 6 bases, leaving 2 bases not matched to a gene. Germline V gene sequence: CDR1 MNHEY, CDR2 SVGAGI. The source material was peripheral blood. The clonotype comes from a human donor in a cohort sampled during active COVID-19. The V gene is TRBV6-5, the J gene TRBJ2-1; 15 bases line up with TRBD2. The CDR3 is CASSRGLAGGNEQFF. CDR3 nucleotides: TGTGCCAGCAGTAGGGGACTAGCGGGGGGCAATGAGCAGTTCTTC.